This T cell receptor beta chain originates from a study of blood T cell repertoires in COVID-19. Study-wide context: Sources were T cells, B-cell-depleted T cells, or PBMCs; the material itself was cDNA or gDNA.

After removal of 4 bases from V and 10 bases from J, the junction contained 12 bases not matched to a gene. The CDR3 totals 16 residues. CDR1 and CDR2 (germline): SGHDT, YYEEEE. In the original analysis: Nucleated cell number was recorded as an estimate derived from reference gene primer amplification. The method was immunoSEQ multiplex PCR; TCRdb's version includes in-frame clones alone and lacks a portion of them. V, J and clone size were drawn from that table, and D and trimming were deduced from the DNA. Seen here are around 120,000 clones, around 90% observed once, and the top ten hold about 3.8%. A Seattle source enrolled patients during active infection and followed them longitudinally.

The source is a woman aged 55-69 years with COVID-19, enrolled during active disease. The sequenced material came from peripheral blood. The gene calls are TRBV5-6 and TRBJ1-6; 9 bases are shared with TRBD1. The CDR3, as DNA: TGTGCCAGCAGCCCTATTCATAGGGGACAGGGCTCACCCCTCCACTTT. Translation gives CASSPIHRGQGSPLHF.